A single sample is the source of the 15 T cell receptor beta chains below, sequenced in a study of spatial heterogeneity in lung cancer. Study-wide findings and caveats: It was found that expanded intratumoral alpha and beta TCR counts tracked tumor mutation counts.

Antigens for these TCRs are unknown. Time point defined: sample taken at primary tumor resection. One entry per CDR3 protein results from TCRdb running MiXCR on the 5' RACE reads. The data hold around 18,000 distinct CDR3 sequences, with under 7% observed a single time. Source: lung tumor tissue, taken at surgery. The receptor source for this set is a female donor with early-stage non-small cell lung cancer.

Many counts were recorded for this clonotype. The CDR3 region is CAIALSGGTYNEQFF. The DNA for the CDR3 is TGTGCCATCGCGCTCTCGGGCGGAACCTACAATGAGCAGTTCTTC. The gene calls are TRBV7-9 and TRBJ2-1, with D uncertain. The germline V and J ends were trimmed by 10 bases and 2 bases, with 18 bases remaining between them. The CDR3 extends over 15 amino acids. From germline, CDR1 is SEHNR and CDR2 FQNEAQ (reference sequence).

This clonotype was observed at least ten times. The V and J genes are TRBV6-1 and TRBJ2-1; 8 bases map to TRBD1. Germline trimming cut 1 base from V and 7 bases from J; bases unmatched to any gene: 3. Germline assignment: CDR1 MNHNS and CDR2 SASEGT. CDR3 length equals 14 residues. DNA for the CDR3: TGTGCCAGCAGTGAAGGGACAGGGCTTAATGAGCAGTTCTTC. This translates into CASSEGTGLNEQFF.

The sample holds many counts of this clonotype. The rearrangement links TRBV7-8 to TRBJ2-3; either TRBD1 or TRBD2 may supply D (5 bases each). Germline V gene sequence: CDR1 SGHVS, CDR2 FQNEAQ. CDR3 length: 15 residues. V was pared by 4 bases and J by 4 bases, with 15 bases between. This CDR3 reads CASSSTTGRADTQYF. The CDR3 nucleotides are TGTGCCAGCAGCTCCACCACGGGACGGGCAGATACGCAGTATTTT.

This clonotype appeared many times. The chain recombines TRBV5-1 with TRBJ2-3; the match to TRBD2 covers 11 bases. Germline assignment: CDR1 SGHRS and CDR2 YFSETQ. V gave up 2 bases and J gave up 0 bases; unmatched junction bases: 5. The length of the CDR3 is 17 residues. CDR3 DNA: TGCGCCAGCAGCTTAACTAGCGGGAGTCCGAGCACAGATACGCAGTATTTT. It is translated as CASSLTSGSPSTDTQYF.

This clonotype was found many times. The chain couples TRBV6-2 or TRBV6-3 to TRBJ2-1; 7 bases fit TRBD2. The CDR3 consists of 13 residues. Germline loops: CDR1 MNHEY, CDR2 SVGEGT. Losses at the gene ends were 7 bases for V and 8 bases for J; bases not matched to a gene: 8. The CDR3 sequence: CASISGRRDEQFF. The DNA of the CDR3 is TGTGCCAGCATTAGCGGGCGGAGGGATGAGCAGTTCTTC.

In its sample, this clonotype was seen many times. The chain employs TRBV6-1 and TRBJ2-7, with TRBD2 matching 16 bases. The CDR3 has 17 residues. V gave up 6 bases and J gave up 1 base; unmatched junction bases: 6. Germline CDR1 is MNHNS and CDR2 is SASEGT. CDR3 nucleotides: TGTGCCAGCAGGGGACTAGCGGGAGGGCCCTCGTCCTACGAGCAGTACTTC. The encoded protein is CASRGLAGGPSSYEQYF.

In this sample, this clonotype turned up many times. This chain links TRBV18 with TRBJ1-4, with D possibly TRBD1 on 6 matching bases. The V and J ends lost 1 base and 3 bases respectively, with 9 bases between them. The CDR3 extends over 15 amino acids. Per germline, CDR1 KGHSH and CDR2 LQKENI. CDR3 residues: CASSPLAGANEKLFF. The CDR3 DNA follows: TGTGCCAGCTCACCACTGGCAGGGGCTAATGAAAAACTGTTTTTT.

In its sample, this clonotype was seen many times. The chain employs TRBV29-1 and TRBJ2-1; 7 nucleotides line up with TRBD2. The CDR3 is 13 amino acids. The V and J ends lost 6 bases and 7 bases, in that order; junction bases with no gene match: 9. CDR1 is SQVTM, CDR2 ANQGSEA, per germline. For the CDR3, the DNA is TGCAGCGTCAGGAGCGGGGTTACTAATGAGCAGTTCTTC. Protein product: CSVRSGVTNEQFF.

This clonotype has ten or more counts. The CDR3 DNA reads as TGCAGTGCTCAGAACGGGGGCGGGTTAACTGAAGCTTTCTTT. This codes for CSAQNGGGLTEAFF. The chain joins TRBV20-1 to TRBJ1-1; a weak D match, TRBD1 (6 bases). Trimming took off 5 bases at V and 5 bases at J, with 18 bases between the two ends. This CDR3 has 14 residues. Germline CDR1 is DFQATT and CDR2 is SNEGSKA (reference sequence).

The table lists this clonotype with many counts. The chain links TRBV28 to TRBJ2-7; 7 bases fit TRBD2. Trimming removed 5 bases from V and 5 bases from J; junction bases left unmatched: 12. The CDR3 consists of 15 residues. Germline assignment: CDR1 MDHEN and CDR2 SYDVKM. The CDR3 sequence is CASSGGGQGYHEQYF. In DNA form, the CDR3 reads TGTGCCAGCAGTGGGGGAGGGCAGGGCTACCACGAGCAGTACTTC.

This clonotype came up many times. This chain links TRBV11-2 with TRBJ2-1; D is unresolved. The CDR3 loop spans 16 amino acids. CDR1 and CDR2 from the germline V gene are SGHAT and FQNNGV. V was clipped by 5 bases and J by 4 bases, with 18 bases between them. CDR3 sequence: CASSPRWGLGYNEQFF. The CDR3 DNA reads TGTGCCAGCAGCCCCAGATGGGGATTGGGGTACAATGAGCAGTTCTTC.

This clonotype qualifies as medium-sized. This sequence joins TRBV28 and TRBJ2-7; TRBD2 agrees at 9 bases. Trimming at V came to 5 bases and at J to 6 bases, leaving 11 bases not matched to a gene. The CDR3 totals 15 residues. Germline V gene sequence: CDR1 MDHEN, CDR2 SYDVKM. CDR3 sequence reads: CASSLPAGGPSEQYF. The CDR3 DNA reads TGTGCCAGCAGTCTTCCCGCGGGAGGGCCCTCCGAGCAGTACTTC.

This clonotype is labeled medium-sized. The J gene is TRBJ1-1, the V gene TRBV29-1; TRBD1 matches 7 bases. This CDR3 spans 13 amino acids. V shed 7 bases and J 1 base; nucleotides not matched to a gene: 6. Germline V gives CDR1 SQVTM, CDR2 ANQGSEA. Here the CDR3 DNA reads TGCAGCGCCGACAGGGACCAGAACACTGAAGCTTTCTTT. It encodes CSADRDQNTEAFF.

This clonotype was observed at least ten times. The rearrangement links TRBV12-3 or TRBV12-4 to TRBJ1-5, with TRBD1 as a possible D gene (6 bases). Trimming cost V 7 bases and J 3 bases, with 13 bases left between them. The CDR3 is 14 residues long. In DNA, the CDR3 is TGTGCCAGCACCTCGAGGACAGTCAATCAGCCCCAGCATTTT. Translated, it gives CASTSRTVNQPQHF.

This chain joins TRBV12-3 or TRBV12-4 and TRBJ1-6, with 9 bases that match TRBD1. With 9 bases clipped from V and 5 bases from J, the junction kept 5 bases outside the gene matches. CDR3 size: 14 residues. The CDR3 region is CASTGTGHNSPLHF. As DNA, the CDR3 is TGTGCCAGTACCGGGACAGGGCATAATTCACCCCTCCACTTT.